The following is a T cell receptor beta chain sequence with its context. The sample comes from a study of blood T cell repertoires in COVID-19. For the study at large: Sites across the United States, Italy and Spain contributed samples from acute and convalescent COVID-19. T cells, B-cell-depleted T cells, or PBMCs supplied cDNA or gDNA.

The ends were cut back, 3 bases at V and 7 bases at J, with 18 bases in the middle. Germline CDR1 is MDHEN and CDR2 is SYDVKM. The CDR3 is made up of 15 amino acids. Per the original data handling: How many nucleated cells were present was estimated from reference gene primer amplification. Assay: immunoSEQ multiplex PCR; the TCRdb copy retains only in-frame clones and omits some. V and J calls and clone size are given by that table; D and trimming were obtained from the DNA. The repertoire holds tens of thousands of clones, with about 82% as singletons. The receptor comes from a man in his sixties in a cohort sampled during active COVID-19. The chain employs TRBV28 and TRBJ1-1; TRBD1 is a possible D gene (6 bases). Sequenced: peripheral blood. The CDR3, as DNA: TGTGCCAGCAGTTTTTATGGGAAGTCCAGGGGTGAAGCTTTCTTT. As protein: CASSFYGKSRGEAFF.